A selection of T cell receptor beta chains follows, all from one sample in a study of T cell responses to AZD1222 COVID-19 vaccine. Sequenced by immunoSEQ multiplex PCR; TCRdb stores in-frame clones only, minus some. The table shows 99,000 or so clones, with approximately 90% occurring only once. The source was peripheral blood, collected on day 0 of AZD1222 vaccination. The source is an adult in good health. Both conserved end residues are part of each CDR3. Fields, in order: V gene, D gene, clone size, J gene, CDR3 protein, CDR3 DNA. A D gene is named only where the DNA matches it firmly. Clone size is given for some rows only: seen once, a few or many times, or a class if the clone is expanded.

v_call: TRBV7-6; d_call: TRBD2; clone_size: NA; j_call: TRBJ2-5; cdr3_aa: CASSLGVAGGQETQYF; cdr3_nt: TGTGCCAGCAGCTTAGGTGTAGCGGGGGGCCAAGAGACCCAGTACTTC
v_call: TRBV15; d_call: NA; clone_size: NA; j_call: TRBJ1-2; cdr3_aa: CATSIKQSGVGGYTF; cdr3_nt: TGTGCCACCAGCATAAAGCAATCGGGGGTCGGTGGCTACACCTTC
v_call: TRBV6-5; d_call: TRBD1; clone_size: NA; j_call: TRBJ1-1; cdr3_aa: CASYSSTGVGTEAFF; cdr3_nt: TGTGCCAGCTATTCATCCACAGGGGTTGGCACTGAAGCTTTCTTT
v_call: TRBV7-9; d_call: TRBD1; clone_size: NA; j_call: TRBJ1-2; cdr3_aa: CASSLVTGDYGYTF; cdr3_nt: TGTGCCAGCAGCTTGGTAACAGGGGACTATGGCTACACCTTC
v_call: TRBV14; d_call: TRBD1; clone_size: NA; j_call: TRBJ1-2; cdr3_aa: CASSPSGTGGRYGYTF; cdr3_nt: TGTGCCAGCAGTCCGTCGGGGACAGGGGGCCGTTATGGCTACACCTTC
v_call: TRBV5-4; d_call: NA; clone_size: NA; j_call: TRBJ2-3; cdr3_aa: CASSLAHALVSVTDTQYF; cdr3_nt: TGTGCCAGCAGCTTGGCTCACGCACTAGTTTCGGTCACAGATACGCAGTATTTT
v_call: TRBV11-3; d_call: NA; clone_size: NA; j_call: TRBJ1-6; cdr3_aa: CASSLQGGNSPLHF; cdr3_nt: TGTGCCAGCAGCTTACAGGGTGGGAATTCACCCCTCCACTTT
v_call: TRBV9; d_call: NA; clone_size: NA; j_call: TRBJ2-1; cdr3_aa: CASSVEGVPHEQFF; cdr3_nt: TGTGCCAGCAGCGTAGAAGGAGTCCCCCATGAGCAGTTCTTC
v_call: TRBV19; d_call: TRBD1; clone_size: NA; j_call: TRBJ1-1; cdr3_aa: CASRVQGAENTEAFF; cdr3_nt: TGTGCCAGTCGGGTTCAGGGGGCGGAAAACACTGAAGCTTTCTTT
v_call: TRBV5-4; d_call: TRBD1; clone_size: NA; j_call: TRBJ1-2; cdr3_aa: CASSFPGQGSYGYTF; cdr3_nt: TGTGCCAGCAGCTTTCCGGGACAGGGAAGCTATGGCTACACCTTC
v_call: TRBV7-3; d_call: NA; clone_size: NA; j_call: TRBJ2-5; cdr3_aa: CASSLSQGQTQYF; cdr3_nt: TGTGCCAGCAGCTTAAGCCAGGGGCAGACCCAGTACTTC
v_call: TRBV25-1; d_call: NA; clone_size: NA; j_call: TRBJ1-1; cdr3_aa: CASSEGVDTEAFF; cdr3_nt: TGTGCCAGCAGTGAAGGCGTGGACACTGAAGCTTTCTTT
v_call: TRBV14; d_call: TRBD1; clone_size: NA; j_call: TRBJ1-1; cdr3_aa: CASSPPRQGHTEAFF; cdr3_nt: TGTGCCAGCAGCCCGCCAAGACAGGGCCACACTGAAGCTTTCTTT
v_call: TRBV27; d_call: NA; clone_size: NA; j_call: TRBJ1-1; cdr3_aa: CASSLSVLRSEAFF; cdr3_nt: TGTGCCAGCAGTTTATCCGTGCTGCGGTCTGAAGCTTTCTTT
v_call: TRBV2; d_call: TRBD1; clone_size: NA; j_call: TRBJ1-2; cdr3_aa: CASSQTGDYGYTF; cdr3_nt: TGTGCCAGCAGTCAGACAGGGGACTATGGCTACACCTTC
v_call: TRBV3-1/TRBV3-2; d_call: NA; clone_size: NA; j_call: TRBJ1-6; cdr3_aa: CASSHSDRSSYNSPLHF; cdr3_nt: TGTGCCAGCAGCCACTCAGATCGCAGCTCCTATAATTCACCCCTCCACTTT
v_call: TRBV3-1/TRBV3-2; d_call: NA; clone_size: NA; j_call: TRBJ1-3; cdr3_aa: CASTQGSTIYF; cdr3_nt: TGTGCCAGCACTCAGGGTAGCACCATATATTTT
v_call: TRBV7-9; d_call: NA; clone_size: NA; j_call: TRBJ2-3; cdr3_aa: CASSQRTHTQYF; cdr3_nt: TGTGCCAGCAGCCAGCGGACACATACGCAGTATTTT
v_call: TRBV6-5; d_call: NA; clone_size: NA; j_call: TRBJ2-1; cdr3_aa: CASSPNVVYEQFF; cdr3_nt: TGTGCCAGCAGTCCGAATGTAGTTTATGAGCAGTTCTTC
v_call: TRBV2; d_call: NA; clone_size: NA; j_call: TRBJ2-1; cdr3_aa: CASSIGPEQFF; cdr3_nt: TGTGCCAGCAGTATAGGGCCTGAGCAGTTCTTC
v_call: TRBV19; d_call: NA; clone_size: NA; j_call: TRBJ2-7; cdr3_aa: CASSSGIALNYEQYF; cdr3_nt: TGTGCCAGTAGTAGCGGGATAGCGCTGAACTACGAGCAGTACTTC
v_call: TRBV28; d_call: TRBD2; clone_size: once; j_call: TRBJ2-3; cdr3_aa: CASSFGLAGKWGATDTQYF; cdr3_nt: TGTGCCAGCAGTTTTGGACTAGCGGGAAAATGGGGAGCGACAGATACGCAGTATTTT
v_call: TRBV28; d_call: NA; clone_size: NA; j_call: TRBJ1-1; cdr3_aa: CASSLDDKLSHIEAFF; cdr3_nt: TGTGCCAGCAGTTTAGACGACAAGCTAAGCCATATTGAAGCTTTCTTT
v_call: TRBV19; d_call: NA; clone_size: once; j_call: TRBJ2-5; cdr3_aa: CASPGWEETQYF; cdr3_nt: TGTGCCAGTCCGGGATGGGAAGAGACCCAGTACTTC
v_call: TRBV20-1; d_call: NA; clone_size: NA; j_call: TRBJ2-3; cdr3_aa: CSASLKRGPDTQYF; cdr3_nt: TGCAGTGCTAGTCTTAAGAGGGGCCCAGATACGCAGTATTTT
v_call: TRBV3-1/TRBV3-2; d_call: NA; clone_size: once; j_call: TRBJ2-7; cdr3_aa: CASSQSSEQYF; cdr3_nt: TGTGCCAGCAGCCAGTCGAGCGAGCAGTACTTC
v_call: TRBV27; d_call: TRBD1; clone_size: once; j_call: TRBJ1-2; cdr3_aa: CASSLTRGPQGYTF; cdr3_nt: TGTGCCAGCAGCCTTACAAGGGGGCCCCAAGGCTACACCTTC
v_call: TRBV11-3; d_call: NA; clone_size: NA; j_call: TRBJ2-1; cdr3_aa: CASSLRLSYNEQFF; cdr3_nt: TGTGCCAGCAGCTTGAGGCTCTCCTACAATGAGCAGTTCTTC
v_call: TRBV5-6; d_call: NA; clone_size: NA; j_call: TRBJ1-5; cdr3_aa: CASSLGRNQPQHF; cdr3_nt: TGTGCCAGCAGCTTGGGGCGTAATCAGCCCCAGCATTTT
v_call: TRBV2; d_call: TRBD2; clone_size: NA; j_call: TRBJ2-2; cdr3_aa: CASKGGSGPGELFF; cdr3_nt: TGTGCCAGCAAGGGAGGGTCGGGTCCCGGGGAGCTGTTTTTT
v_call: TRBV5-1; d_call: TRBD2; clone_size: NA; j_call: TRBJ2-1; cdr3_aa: CASSEGLAGSEQFF; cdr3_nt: TGCGCCAGCAGCGAGGGACTAGCGGGATCTGAGCAGTTCTTC
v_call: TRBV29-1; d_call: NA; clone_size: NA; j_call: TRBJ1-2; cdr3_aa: CSVHTRNYGYTF; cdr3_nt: TGCAGCGTCCACACCCGTAACTATGGCTACACCTTC
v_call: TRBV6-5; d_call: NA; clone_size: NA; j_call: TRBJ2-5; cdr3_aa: CASSYDPQETQYF; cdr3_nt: TGTGCCAGCAGTTACGACCCTCAAGAGACCCAGTACTTC
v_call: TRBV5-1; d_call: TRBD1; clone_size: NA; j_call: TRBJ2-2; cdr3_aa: CASSFGTAENTGELFF; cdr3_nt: TGCGCCAGCAGCTTCGGGACAGCAGAGAACACCGGGGAGCTGTTTTTT
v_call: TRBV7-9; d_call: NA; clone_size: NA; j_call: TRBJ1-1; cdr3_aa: CASSLRGVDTEAFF; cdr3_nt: TGTGCCAGCAGCTTGAGGGGGGTTGACACTGAAGCTTTCTTT
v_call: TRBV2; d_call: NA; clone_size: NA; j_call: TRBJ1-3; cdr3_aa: CASRVESGNTIYF; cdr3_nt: TGTGCCAGCAGAGTAGAGTCTGGAAACACCATATATTTT
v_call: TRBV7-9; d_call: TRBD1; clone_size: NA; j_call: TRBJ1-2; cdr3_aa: CASSTRDRGYTF; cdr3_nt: TGTGCCAGCAGCACCCGGGACAGGGGATACACCTTC
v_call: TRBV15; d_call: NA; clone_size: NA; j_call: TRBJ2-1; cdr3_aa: CATRQVSYNEQFF; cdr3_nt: TGTGCCACCAGGCAGGTCTCCTACAATGAGCAGTTCTTC
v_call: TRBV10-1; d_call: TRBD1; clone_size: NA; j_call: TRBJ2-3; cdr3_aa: CASSSGQGVDNTDTQYF; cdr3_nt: TGCGCCAGCAGTTCAGGACAGGGGGTCGACAACACAGATACGCAGTATTTT
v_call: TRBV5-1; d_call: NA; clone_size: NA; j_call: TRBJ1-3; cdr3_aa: CASSRGDHSGNTIYF; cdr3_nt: TGCGCCAGCAGCCGAGGGGACCACTCTGGAAACACCATATATTTT
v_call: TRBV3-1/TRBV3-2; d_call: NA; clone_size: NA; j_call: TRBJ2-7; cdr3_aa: CASSLQQGNEQYF; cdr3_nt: TGTGCCAGCAGCCTACAACAGGGTAACGAGCAGTACTTC
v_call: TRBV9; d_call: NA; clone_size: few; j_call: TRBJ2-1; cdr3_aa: CASSPLSAGREQFF; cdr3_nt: TGTGCCAGCAGCCCCCTTTCGGCCGGCCGGGAGCAGTTCTTC
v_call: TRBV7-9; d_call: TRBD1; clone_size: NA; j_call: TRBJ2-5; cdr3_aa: CASSLGTGQGPQYF; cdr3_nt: TGTGCCAGCAGCCTCGGGACAGGACAAGGTCCCCAGTACTTC
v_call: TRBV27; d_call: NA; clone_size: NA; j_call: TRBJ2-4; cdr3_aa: CASSWRDGGDPYF; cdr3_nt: TGTGCCAGCAGTTGGAGGGACGGAGGGGACCCGTACTTC
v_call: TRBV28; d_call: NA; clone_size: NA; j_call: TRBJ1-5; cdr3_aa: CASTRGGAGQPQHF; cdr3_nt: TGTGCCAGCACGCGCGGGGGGGCAGGTCAGCCCCAGCATTTT
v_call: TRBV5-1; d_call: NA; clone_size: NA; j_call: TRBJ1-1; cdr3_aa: CASNQGGKSNTEAFF; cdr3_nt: TGCGCCAGCAATCAAGGGGGAAAATCGAACACTGAAGCTTTCTTT
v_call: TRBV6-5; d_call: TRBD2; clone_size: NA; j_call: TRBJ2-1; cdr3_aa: CAVSGLADYNEQFF; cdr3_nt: TGTGCCGTATCGGGACTAGCGGATTACAATGAGCAGTTCTTC
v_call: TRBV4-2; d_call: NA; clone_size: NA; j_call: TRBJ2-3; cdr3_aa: CASSPLDRTDTQYF; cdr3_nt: TGTGCCAGCAGCCCGTTAGACAGAACAGATACGCAGTATTTT